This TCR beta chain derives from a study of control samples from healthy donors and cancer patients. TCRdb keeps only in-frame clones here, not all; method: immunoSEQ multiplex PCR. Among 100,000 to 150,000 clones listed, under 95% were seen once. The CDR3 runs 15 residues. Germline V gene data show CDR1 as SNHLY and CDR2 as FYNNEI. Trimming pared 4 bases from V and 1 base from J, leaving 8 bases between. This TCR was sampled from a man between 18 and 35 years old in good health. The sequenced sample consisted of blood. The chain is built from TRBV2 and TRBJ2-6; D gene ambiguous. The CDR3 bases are TGTGCCAGCAGTGGACCGGAGTCTGGGGCCAACGTCCTGACTTTC. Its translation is CASSGPESGANVLTF.